Following are 18 T cell receptor beta chains from one sample sequenced in a study of T cell responses to AZD1222 COVID-19 vaccine. Using immunoSEQ multiplex PCR, the repertoire was profiled, and TCRdb retains in-frame clones only, with some absent. Among approximately 120,000 clones, approximately 90% were seen once, and the ten largest hold about a sixth. The input for sequencing was peripheral blood, taken on day 0 of AZD1222 vaccination. The receptors were sampled from an adult in good health.

The chain has TRBV30 and TRBJ2-1, with D unresolved. Germline V gene data show CDR1 as GTSNPN and CDR2 as SVGIG (reference sequence). Trimming removed 4 bases at V and 6 bases at J, with 7 bases between. This CDR3 has 11 amino acids. The CDR3 loop reads CAWTEFNEQFF. The CDR3 bases are TGTGCCTGGACAGAGTTCAATGAGCAGTTCTTC. Using reference TRBV30 and TRBJ2-1 for the parts outside the CDR3, the full variable domain is SQTIHQWPATLVQPVGSPLSLECTVEGTSNPNLYWYRQAAGRGLQLLFYSVGIGQISSEVPQNLSASRPQDRQFILSSKKLLLSDSGFYLCAWTEFNEQFFGPGTRLTVL.

V is TRBV4-2 and J is TRBJ2-2, with D perhaps TRBD2 (5 bases). Deletions cut 6 bases from V and 4 bases from J, with 12 bases between. Germline loops: CDR1 LGHNA, CDR2 YNFKEQ. The CDR3 runs 14 residues. CDR3: CASSMREGTGELFF. CDR3 nucleotides: TGTGCCAGCAGTATGCGCGAGGGCACCGGGGAGCTGTTTTTT.

This chain uses TRBV5-4 with TRBJ2-7; D unresolved. Germline values: CDR1 SGHNT, CDR2 YYREEE (reference sequence). This CDR3 region has 14 residues. V dropped 0 bases and J dropped 0 bases, with 7 bases sitting between them. CDR3 loop: CASSLGPRSYEQYV. CDR3 nucleotides: TGTGCCAGCAGCTTGGGACCCCGCTCCTACGAGCAGTACGTC.

The chain links TRBV7-2 to TRBJ2-1, with 9 bases matching TRBD1. CDR1 SGHTA and CDR2 FQGNSA come from the germline V gene. V trimming: 2 bases; J trimming: 2 bases; junction bases outside the gene matches: 10. The CDR3 is 18 residues long. This CDR3 is CASSLPKGGQGPYNEQFF. The CDR3 DNA reads as TGTGCCAGCAGCTTACCAAAGGGGGGACAGGGCCCCTACAATGAGCAGTTCTTC.

The chain joins TRBV6-6 to TRBJ1-1; D is ambiguous. V was shortened by 6 bases and J by 7 bases, with 15 bases between the two germline ends. Germline CDR1 reads MNHNY; CDR2 reads SVGAGI (reference sequence). The CDR3 is 13 residues long. The CDR3: CASSLIMAVEAFF. The CDR3 DNA reads TGTGCCAGCAGCCTAATTATGGCAGTTGAAGCTTTCTTT.

This sequence joins TRBV20-1 and TRBJ1-1; D ambiguous. The CDR3 covers 11 residues. Germline lookup yields CDR1 DFQATT and CDR2 SNEGSKA (reference sequence). The CDR3 bases are TGCAGCGGCGGTCATGGGACTGAAGCTTTCTTT. It specifies CSGGHGTEAFF.

This chain uses TRBV6-5 with TRBJ1-2; D gene ambiguous. Germline V gene sequence: CDR1 MNHEY, CDR2 SVGAGI. The CDR3 contains 13 residues. Trimming shortened V by 0 bases and J by 8 bases, and 10 bases separated the two germline ends. The CDR3 DNA is TGTGCCAGCAGTTACTCGACTCTCAGAGGCTACACCTTC. This gives the protein CASSYSTLRGYTF.

V gene TRBV2 combines with J gene TRBJ1-5; D not resolved. CDR1 is SNHLY and CDR2 is FYNNEI in the germline V gene. The CDR3 is made up of 14 amino acids. V was trimmed by 2 bases and J by 3 bases, leaving 8 bases between them. CDR3 protein: CASSERGNNQPQHF. CDR3 nucleotides: TGTGCCAGCAGTGAACGGGGTAACAATCAGCCCCAGCATTTT.

This clone was seen once. The chain employs TRBV5-1 and TRBJ2-1; 8 nucleotides align to TRBD1. J was trimmed by 1 base and V by 6 bases; bases with no gene match: 6. The CDR3 has 15 amino acids. Per germline, CDR1 SGHRS and CDR2 YFSETQ. CDR3 bases: TGCGCCAGCACCATGACAGGGGTATCCTACAATGAGCAGTTCTTC. Protein: CASTMTGVSYNEQFF.

The chain carries TRBV6-5 and TRBJ2-2, with D uncertain. V lost 6 bases, J lost 3 bases, and 11 bases lay in between. This CDR3 is built from 14 residues. The germline V gene has CDR1 MNHEY and CDR2 SVGAGI. The CDR3 loop is CASSVDPYTGELFF. The CDR3 nucleotides are TGTGCCAGCAGCGTCGATCCTTACACCGGGGAGCTGTTTTTT.

Written as DNA, the CDR3 is TGTGCCAGCAGTTACTCGGACAGGGGGCATGAAAAACTGTTTTTT. Its translation is CASSYSDRGHEKLFF. The gene calls are TRBV6-6 and TRBJ1-4; the match to TRBD1 covers 11 bases. Germline V gene data show CDR1 as MNHNY and CDR2 as SVGAGI (reference sequence). CDR3 length: 15 amino acids. Germline trimming cut 0 bases from V and 6 bases from J; bases unmatched to any gene: 0.

V usage is TRBV30 and J usage is TRBJ1-2; TRBD1 agrees at 7 bases. Germline CDR1 reads GTSNPN; CDR2 reads SVGIG (reference sequence). The CDR3 runs 12 residues. J gave up 8 bases and V 5 bases, and 8 bases lay outside the gene matches. The CDR3 nucleotides read TGTGCCTGGGACGATACAGGGGCCGGCTACACCTTC. This translates into CAWDDTGAGYTF.

The CDR3 region has the DNA TGCGCCAGCAGCCCGGATTTGCGGGGCACTGAAGCTTTCTTT. Encoded protein: CASSPDLRGTEAFF. The chain has TRBV5-1 and TRBJ1-1; D gene unclear. Trimming cost V 4 bases and J 4 bases, with 14 bases left between them. The V gene's germline CDR1 is SGHRS and CDR2 YFSETQ. The CDR3 contains 14 residues.

V gene TRBV19 combines with J gene TRBJ2-3; D is uncertain. The CDR3 runs 13 residues. V was cut by 4 bases and J by 2 bases, with 7 bases left in between. CDR1 and CDR2 (germline): LNHDA, SQIVND (reference sequence). In nucleotides, the CDR3 is TGTGCCAGTAGTACTCGATACACAGATACGCAGTATTTT. Translating it yields CASSTRYTDTQYF.

This chain uses TRBV27 with TRBJ1-5; TRBD1 is a possible D gene (5 bases). CDR1 is MNHEY, CDR2 SMNVEV, per germline (reference sequence). V was clipped by 3 bases and J by 4 bases, with 7 bases between them. The CDR3 is made up of 13 amino acids. CDR3 in DNA: TGTGCCAGCAGTTTGTGGGGGAATCAGCCCCAGCATTTT. Translated: CASSLWGNQPQHF.

This sequence joins TRBV7-2 and TRBJ2-1; 8 nucleotides line up with TRBD2. The CDR3 totals 15 residues. Trimming cost V 2 bases and J 9 bases; bases outside gene matches: 9. Germline V gene lookup returns CDR1 SGHTA and CDR2 FQGNSA. The CDR3 here is CASSLRSGSTGEQFF. The DNA of the CDR3 is TGTGCCAGCAGCTTAAGGAGCGGGAGTACGGGTGAGCAGTTCTTC.

The rearrangement links TRBV2 to TRBJ2-1; D is ambiguous. Germline-derived CDR1 and CDR2 are SNHLY and FYNNEI. This CDR3 is 14 amino acids long. V lost 0 bases and J lost 7, with 10 bases in between. The CDR3 nucleotides are TGTGCCAGCAGTGAAGCGCTGGTGGGGAATGAGCAGTTCTTC. Protein: CASSEALVGNEQFF.

This chain uses TRBV30 with TRBJ2-2; D is perhaps TRBD1 (6 bases). The CDR3 is 15 amino acids. Trimming pared 8 bases from V and 0 bases from J, leaving 16 bases between. Germline values: CDR1 GTSNPN, CDR2 SVGIG (reference sequence). Here the CDR3 DNA reads TGTGCCGCCAACCGACAGGCCACGAACACCGGGGAGCTGTTTTTT. Translation gives CAANRQATNTGELFF. The entire variable domain, with the rest obtained from reference TRBV30 and TRBJ2-2, is as follows: SQTIHQWPATLVQPVGSPLSLECTVEGTSNPNLYWYRQAAGRGLQLLFYSVGIGQISSEVPQNLSASRPQDRQFILSSKKLLLSDSGFYLCAANRQATNTGELFFGEGSRLTVL.